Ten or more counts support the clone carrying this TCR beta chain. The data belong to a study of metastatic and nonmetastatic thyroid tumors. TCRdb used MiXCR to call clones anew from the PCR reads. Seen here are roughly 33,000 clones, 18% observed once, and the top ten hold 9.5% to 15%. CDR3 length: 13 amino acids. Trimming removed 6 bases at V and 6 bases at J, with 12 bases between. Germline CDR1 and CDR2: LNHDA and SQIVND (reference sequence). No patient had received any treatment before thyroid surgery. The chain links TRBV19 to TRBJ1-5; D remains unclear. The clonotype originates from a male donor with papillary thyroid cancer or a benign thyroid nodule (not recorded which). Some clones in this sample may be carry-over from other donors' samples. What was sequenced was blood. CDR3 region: CASSQNSFQPQHF. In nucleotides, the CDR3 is TGTGCCAGTAGCCAAAACTCTTTTCAGCCCCAGCATTTT. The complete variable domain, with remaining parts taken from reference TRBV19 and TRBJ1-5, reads DGGITQSPKYLFRKEGQNVTLSCEQNLNHDAMYWYRQDPGQGLRLIYYSQIVNDFQKGDIAEGYSVSREKKESFPLTVTSAQKNPTAFYLCASSQNSFQPQHFGDGTRLSIL.